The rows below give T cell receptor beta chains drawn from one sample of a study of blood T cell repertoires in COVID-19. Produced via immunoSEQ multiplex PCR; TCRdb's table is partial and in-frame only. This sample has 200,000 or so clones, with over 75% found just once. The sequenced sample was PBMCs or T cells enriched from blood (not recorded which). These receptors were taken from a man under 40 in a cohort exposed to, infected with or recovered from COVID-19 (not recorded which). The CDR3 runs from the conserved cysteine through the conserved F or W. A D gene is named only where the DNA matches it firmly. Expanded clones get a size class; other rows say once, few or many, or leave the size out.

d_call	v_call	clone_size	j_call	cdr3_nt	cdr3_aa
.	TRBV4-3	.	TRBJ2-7	TGCGCCAGCAGCCAAGATTTAGGCGGTTTGAGGGAGCAGTACTTC	CASSQDLGGLREQYF
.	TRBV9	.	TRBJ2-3	TGTGCCAGCAGCGTAATGTCGGGTACGAGCACAGATACGCAGTATTTT	CASSVMSGTSTDTQYF
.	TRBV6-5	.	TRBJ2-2	TGTGCCAGCATAACCGGGACTCCTAACACCGGGGAGCTGTTTTTT	CASITGTPNTGELFF
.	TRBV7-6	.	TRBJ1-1	TGTGCCAGCAGCCCCCACAGGATGGGGACTCTAGAATTGAACACTGAAGCTTTCTTT	CASSPHRMGTLELNTEAFF
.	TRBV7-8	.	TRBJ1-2	TGTGCCAGCAGGGGACGCGGGGGGTCCTATGGCTACACCTTC	CASRGRGGSYGYTF
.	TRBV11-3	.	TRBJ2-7	TGTGCCAGCAGCTTAGTCGGGACGCGGGGTTCCTACGAGCAGTACTTC	CASSLVGTRGSYEQYF
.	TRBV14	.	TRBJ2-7	TGTGCCAGCAGCCAAAACAGACACCCCTACGAGCAGTACTTC	CASSQNRHPYEQYF
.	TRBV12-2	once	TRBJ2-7	TGTGCAAGTCGCTTAGAGGGGGCGGAGATAAGCTCCTACGAGCAGTACTTC	CASRLEGAEISSYEQYF
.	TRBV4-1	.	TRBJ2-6	TGCGCCAGCAGCCAACAGGTTGCCAACTCTGGGGCCAACGTCCTGACTTTC	CASSQQVANSGANVLTF
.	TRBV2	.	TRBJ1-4	TGTGCCAGCAGTGCGGTCCGGGGTTTTAATGAAAAACTGTTTTTT	CASSAVRGFNEKLFF
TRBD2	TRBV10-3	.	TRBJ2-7	TGTGCCATCAGTGAGGGACTAGCGGGCACCTACGAGCAGTACTTC	CAISEGLAGTYEQYF
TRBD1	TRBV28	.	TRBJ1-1	TGTGCCAGCAGCCGAGGGGACAGGGTTAACACTGAAGCTTTCTTT	CASSRGDRVNTEAFF
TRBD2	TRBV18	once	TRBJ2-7	TGTGCCAGCTCACCGGTTAGCGGGAGTCGGGAGCAGTACTTC	CASSPVSGSREQYF
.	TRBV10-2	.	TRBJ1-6	TGCGCCAGCAGTGACTCGGGTTTCTCACCCCTCCACTTT	CASSDSGFSPLHF
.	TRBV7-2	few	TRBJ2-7	TGTGCCAGCAGCTTCAGCGGGACATACGAGCAGTACTTC	CASSFSGTYEQYF
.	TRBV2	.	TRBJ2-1	TGTGCCAGCATGCGGACGGGAGAGCAGTTCTTC	CASMRTGEQFF
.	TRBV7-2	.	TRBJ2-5	TGTGCCAGCAGCTTCTCCGCGCAGACCCAGTACTTC	CASSFSAQTQYF
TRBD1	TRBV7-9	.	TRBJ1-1	TGTGCCAGCAGTCATTGGCGGGACAGGAACACTGAAGCTTTCTTT	CASSHWRDRNTEAFF
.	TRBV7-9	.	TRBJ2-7	TGTGCCAGCAGCTTACCCACAGGGAGCGAGCAGTACTTC	CASSLPTGSEQYF
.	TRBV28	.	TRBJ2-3	TGTGCCAGCAGTTTAAGGGGATCAGATACGCAGTATTTT	CASSLRGSDTQYF
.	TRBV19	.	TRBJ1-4	TGTGCCAGTAGTCCTGGGCCCGCAACTAATGAAAAACTGTTTTTT	CASSPGPATNEKLFF
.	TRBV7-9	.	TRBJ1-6	TGTGCCAGCAGCTTAGAGTCGTCGCCGGGGAGCTTATATAATTCACCCCTCCACTTT	CASSLESSPGSLYNSPLHF
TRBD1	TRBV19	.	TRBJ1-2	TGTGCCAGTCGCTACGGGACAGCCTATGGCTACACCTTC	CASRYGTAYGYTF
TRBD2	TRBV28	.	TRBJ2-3	TGTGCCAGCAGTTTTGTTAGTGTTAGCGGGGGAGTTAGCACAGATACGCAGTATTTT	CASSFVSVSGGVSTDTQYF
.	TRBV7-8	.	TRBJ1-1	TGTGCCAGCAGCTTAGCGCCTCTAGTGGGTGAAGCTTTCTTT	CASSLAPLVGEAFF
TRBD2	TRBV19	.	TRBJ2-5	TGTGCCAGTAGTACCCCGGGGGGTGGTTCGACCCAGTACTTC	CASSTPGGGSTQYF
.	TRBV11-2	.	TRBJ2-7	TGTGCCAGCAGCTTAGTCGTCGGTTACGAGCAGTACTTC	CASSLVVGYEQYF
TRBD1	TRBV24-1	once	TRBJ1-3	TGTGCCACCAGCGACTCCCGACAGGGGGCGGGCGGAAACACCATATATTTT	CATSDSRQGAGGNTIYF
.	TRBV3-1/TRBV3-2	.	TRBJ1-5	TGTGCCAGCAGCCAAGTAGGGGTAAGGAGTGCCGGTCTATATCAGCCCCAGCATTTT	CASSQVGVRSAGLYQPQHF
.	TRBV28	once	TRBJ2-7	TGTGCCAGCAGTTTTGGGCACCACTACGAGCAGTACTTC	CASSFGHHYEQYF
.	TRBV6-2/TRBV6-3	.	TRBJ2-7	TGTGCCAGCAGCCGAGGGGCCCATGGGACACTGGAGCAGTACTTC	CASSRGAHGTLEQYF
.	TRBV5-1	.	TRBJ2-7	TGCGCCAGCTCCAATGGTGTGAGCTCCTACGAGCAGTACTTC	CASSNGVSSYEQYF
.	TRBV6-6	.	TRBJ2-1	TGTGCCACCACCTTCGGACAGCACAATGAGCAGTTCTTC	CATTFGQHNEQFF
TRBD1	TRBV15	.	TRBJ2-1	TGTGCCACCAGCAGAACCACCCCCCGGGACAGCCCCTACAATGAGCAGTTCTTC	CATSRTTPRDSPYNEQFF
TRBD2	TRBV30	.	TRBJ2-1	TGTGCCTGGAGTGTAAGGGCTAGCGGAGATCTCATCGGGTACAATGAGCAGTTCTTC	CAWSVRASGDLIGYNEQFF
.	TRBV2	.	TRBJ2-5	TGTGCCAGCAGTGAAAAGAGAGGGAAAGAGACCCAGTACTTC	CASSEKRGKETQYF
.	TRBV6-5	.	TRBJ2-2	TGTGCCAGCAGTAAAACAGGGACCAACACCGGGGAGCTGTTTTTT	CASSKTGTNTGELFF
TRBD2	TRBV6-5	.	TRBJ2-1	TGTGCCAGCAGCGGACTAGCGAGCTTCAATGAGCAGTTCTTC	CASSGLASFNEQFF
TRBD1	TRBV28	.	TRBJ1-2	TGTGCCAGCGCGCGCCTGACAGGGGGCGCCTATGGCTACACCTTC	CASARLTGGAYGYTF
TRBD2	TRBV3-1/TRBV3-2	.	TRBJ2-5	TGTGCCAGCAGCCAAGAACTAGCGGGAGGGAACCAAGAGACCCAGTACTTC	CASSQELAGGNQETQYF
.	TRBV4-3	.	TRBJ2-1	TGCGCCAGCAGCCAAGATATGGCGGTCTCCTACAATGAGCAGTTCTTC	CASSQDMAVSYNEQFF
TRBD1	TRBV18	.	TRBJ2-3	TGTGCCAGCTCACCTTTACCCGGACAGGGTAGCACAGATACGCAGTATTTT	CASSPLPGQGSTDTQYF
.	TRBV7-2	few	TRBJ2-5	TGTGCCAGCAGCTTAGGCGGAGGCCCTCAGGAGACCCAGTACTTC	CASSLGGGPQETQYF
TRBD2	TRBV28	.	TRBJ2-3	TGTGCCAGCAGCCCCGGACTAGCGGGGGCAGATACGCAGTATTTT	CASSPGLAGADTQYF
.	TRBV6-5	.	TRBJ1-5	TGTGCCAGCAGCCCACGGGGAGGGTCGGGTCAGCCCCAGCATTTT	CASSPRGGSGQPQHF
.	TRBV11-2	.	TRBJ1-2	TGTGCCAGCAGCGAAAACTGGCAGGGGCAAGGCTACACCTTC	CASSENWQGQGYTF
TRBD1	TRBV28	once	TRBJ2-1	TGTGCCAGCAGTTTAACAGGGGATCCCTACAATGAGCAGTTCTTC	CASSLTGDPYNEQFF
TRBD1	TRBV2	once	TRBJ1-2	TGTGCCAGCACCGCTCGGACAGGGGGCTATGGCTACACCTTC	CASTARTGGYGYTF
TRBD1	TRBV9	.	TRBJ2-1	TGTGCCAGCAGCGGCCTCCGGGACAGGGACTATGGGGGGCAGTTCTTC	CASSGLRDRDYGGQFF
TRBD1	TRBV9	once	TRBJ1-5	TGTGCCAGCAGCCCTACTCAGGGGGGAAATCAGCCCCAGCATTTT	CASSPTQGGNQPQHF
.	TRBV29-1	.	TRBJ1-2	TGCAGCGTTGAAGTCGGGGTTGACTATGGCTACACCTTC	CSVEVGVDYGYTF